This T cell receptor (beta chain) was documented in a study of glioma-infiltrating T cells. General study findings and limits: Above-expected tissue-blood divergence occurred in all gliomas, most in low-grade ones.

Germline V gene lookup returns CDR1 MNHEY and CDR2 SMNVEV (reference sequence). CDR3 size: 16 residues. The V segment lost 1 base and the J segment 5 bases; nucleotides outside the gene matches: 5. Amplification of TCR alpha and beta CDR3 regions from RNA used iRepertoire nested multiplex PCR. TCRdb analysed the multiplex PCR reads with MiXCR anew, one entry per CDR3 protein. The table shows around 100,000 distinct CDR3 sequences, with around 31% occurring only once. This clonotype was detected ten times or more. The antigen remains undetermined. This clonotype originated in a human donor with low-grade glioma or glioblastoma, undergoing nonglioma brain surgery, or in good health (not recorded which). Sequencing was carried out using glioma tissue, nonneoplastic brain tissue, or PBMCs (not recorded which). The chain is built from TRBV27 and TRBJ2-2; 9 bases agree with TRBD1. CDR3 region: CASSLLGTGSTGELFF. DNA of the CDR3: TGTGCCAGCAGTTTATTGGGGACAGGGAGTACCGGGGAGCTGTTTTTT.